These T cell receptor beta chains were read from a single sample in a study of Ad26.COV2.S vaccination and SARS-CoV-2 variants. The assay was immunoSEQ multiplex PCR, and TCRdb's table has in-frame clones only and misses some. The repertoire holds approximately 340,000 clones, with about 91% as singletons. Sample: peripheral blood, taken after recovery from COVID-19. These receptors all stem from a human donor who had recovered from COVID-19. The CDR3 runs from the conserved cysteine through the conserved F or W. Each record gives: V gene, clone size, J gene, CDR3 length, CDR3 protein. A clone size is listed for some rows: how often the clone was seen (once, few, many), or a class if it is expanded.

TRBV5-4,NA,TRBJ1-3,15,CASSYEGAAGNTIYF
TRBV9,NA,TRBJ2-1,15,CASSPDGETYNEQFF
TRBV19,NA,TRBJ2-4,16,CASRYSGGVDKNIQYF
TRBV7-6,NA,TRBJ1-4,17,CASSHLVIQERDEKLFF
TRBV6-1,NA,TRBJ1-2,13,CASSESLRNGYTF
TRBV10-2,NA,TRBJ2-2,15,CASSISGVGTGELFF
TRBV7-2,NA,TRBJ2-7,15,CASSLQGIRSYEQYF
TRBV4-3,NA,TRBJ2-2,18,CASSQDLPGAFSTGELFF
TRBV6-5,NA,TRBJ2-3,16,CASSYSGGANPNTQYF
TRBV4-3,few,TRBJ1-1,13,CASSRTLNTEAFF
TRBV27,NA,TRBJ2-1,15,CASSLGLAGVNEQFF
TRBV5-1,NA,TRBJ1-4,16,CASSWDPSGMRRKLFF
TRBV28,NA,TRBJ2-7,14,CASSPGIGSYEQYF
TRBV7-9,NA,TRBJ2-7,14,CASSLAGAYEEQYF
TRBV7-8,NA,TRBJ1-2,11,CASSIKQGYTF
TRBV6-5,NA,TRBJ2-7,13,CASSLGQGGEQYF
TRBV9,NA,TRBJ2-2,14,CASSTTGSGGELFF
TRBV20-1,once,TRBJ1-2,13,CSASQDYNYGYTF
TRBV7-8,few,TRBJ1-3,15,CASSLGRGRGNTIYF
TRBV27,NA,TRBJ2-1,17,CASSSLTSGGLNNEQFF
TRBV3-1/TRBV3-2,NA,TRBJ1-6,16,CASSQEPDTPNSPLHF
TRBV19,NA,TRBJ2-7,15,CASSLDSLGSYEQYF
TRBV12-1,NA,TRBJ1-1,13,CASSRSLNTEAFF
TRBV6-5,NA,TRBJ1-1,16,CASSYSYRTGNTEAFF
TRBV5-4,NA,TRBJ2-3,14,CASSQTLGGDTQYF
TRBV11-2,once,TRBJ2-1,15,CASSKPGRGYNEQFF
TRBV5-1,NA,TRBJ2-3,18,CASSLGLAGGPRTDTQYF
TRBV7-2,NA,TRBJ1-4,14,CASSSLGTMEKLFF
TRBV4-1,NA,TRBJ2-5,16,CASSRGLAGGEETQYF
TRBV11-2,NA,TRBJ2-7,15,CASSSYSGGQYEQYF
TRBV6-6,NA,TRBJ1-1,13,CASSYSVNTEAFF
TRBV5-1,NA,TRBJ2-7,13,CASSLTGLYEQYF
TRBV6-9,NA,TRBJ2-3,13,CARSSLSTDTQYF
TRBV18,NA,TRBJ2-5,12,CASSPPEETQYF
TRBV10-3,NA,TRBJ2-5,15,CAISEKVGLGETQYF
TRBV4-1,NA,TRBJ2-3,14,CATLGPLSTDTQYF
TRBV12-3/TRBV12-4,NA,TRBJ2-7,13,CASGLTGDYEQYF
TRBV2,NA,TRBJ1-1,14,CASRLDTANTEAFF
TRBV7-2,NA,TRBJ2-7,15,CASSLQVAGSDEQYF
TRBV27,NA,TRBJ1-6,14,CASSLALDNSPLHF
TRBV10-3,NA,TRBJ2-7,18,CAISESRGLAGGSYEQYF
TRBV2,few,TRBJ1-5,15,CASRRDREGSQPQHF